The next 10 T cell receptor beta chains were all read from a single sample in a study of T cell responses to AZD1222 COVID-19 vaccine. Using immunoSEQ multiplex PCR, the repertoire was profiled, and TCRdb retains in-frame clones only, with some absent. This sample has about 130,000 clones; roughly 87% occur once, and the top ten carry 4.4%. This sample comprised peripheral blood, obtained on day 0 of MenACWY control vaccination. Source of these receptors: an adult in good health.

The genes are TRBV5-1 and TRBJ2-1, with 13 bases aligning to TRBD2. Germline V gene lookup returns CDR1 SGHRS and CDR2 YFSETQ. The CDR3 extends over 15 amino acids. The trim removed 2 bases at V and 7 bases at J, leaving 3 bases unmatched. CDR3 nucleotides: TGCGCCAGCAGCTTCGGGACTAGCGGGATTAATGAGCAGTTCTTC. It encodes CASSFGTSGINEQFF.

The chain combines TRBV4-2 with TRBJ2-5; the D is unclear. The CDR3 has 14 residues. Germline CDR1 and CDR2: LGHNA and YNFKEQ. V lost 1 base and J lost 4, with 10 bases in between. The CDR3 nucleotides are TGTGCCAGCAGCCAAGGGGTACGCGGAGAGACCCAGTACTTC. Protein: CASSQGVRGETQYF.

This clone was seen more than once but under ten times. The chain employs TRBV2 and TRBJ2-2; 8 bases align to TRBD2. CDR1 and CDR2 from the germline V gene are SNHLY and FYNNEI. This CDR3 is built from 14 residues. With 3 bases clipped from V and 5 bases from J, the junction kept 2 bases outside the gene matches. The CDR3 sequence: CASSEGLVTGELFF. The CDR3 DNA follows: TGTGCCAGCAGTGAGGGACTAGTAACCGGGGAGCTGTTTTTT. Variable domain in full (rest from reference TRBV2 and TRBJ2-2): EPEVTQTPSHQVTQMGQEVILRCVPISNHLYFYWYRQILGQKVEFLVSFYNNEISEKSEIFDDQFSVERPDGSNFTLKIRSTKLEDSAMYFCASSEGLVTGELFFGEGSRLTVL.

The J gene is TRBJ2-3, the V gene TRBV5-6; unclear D gene. The ends were cut back, 2 bases at V and 3 bases at J, with 10 bases in the middle. From germline, CDR1 is SGHDT and CDR2 YYEEEE. The CDR3 is made up of 14 amino acids. The CDR3 region is CASSFLATTDTQYF. For the CDR3, the DNA is TGTGCCAGCAGCTTTTTGGCCACGACAGATACGCAGTATTTT. Filled out from reference TRBV5-6 and TRBJ2-3, the complete variable domain reads DAGVTQSPTHLIKTRGQQVTLRCSPKSGHDTVSWYQQALGQGPQFIFQYYEEEERQRGNFPDRFSGHQFPNYSSELNVNALLLGDSALYLCASSFLATTDTQYFGPGTRLTVL.

The chain uses TRBV6-5 and TRBJ2-7; 9 bases are a match to TRBD1. CDR1 and CDR2 from the germline V gene are MNHEY and SVGAGI. The CDR3 length is 15 residues. V trimming: 6 bases; J trimming: 3 bases; junction bases outside the gene matches: 9. CDR3 sequence (DNA): TGTGCCAGCAGAAGACAGGGGGTGGACCTCTACGAGCAGTACTTC. Protein product: CASRRQGVDLYEQYF.

CDR3 residues: CASSPGQGTSYEQYV. CDR3 nucleotide sequence: TGTGCCAGCAGCCCCGGACAGGGGACCTCCTACGAGCAGTACGTC. The V call is TRBV7-6, the J call TRBJ2-7, with TRBD1 identical over 9 bases. V lost 5 bases and J lost 0; bases outside the gene matches: 5. In germline, CDR1 is SGHVS, CDR2 FNYEAQ. The CDR3 has 15 amino acids.

This clone was detected only once. The same CDR3 also results from other DNA sequences found in this sample. The chain carries TRBV27 and TRBJ2-1, with 11 bases identical to TRBD2. Germline CDR1 and CDR2: MNHEY and SMNVEV (reference sequence). The CDR3 consists of 15 residues. The J segment lost 4 bases and the V segment lost 5 bases, leaving 4 bases of the junction unmatched. The CDR3 DNA reads as TGTGCCAGCAGTCCAGGGACTAGCGGTTACAATGAGCAGTTCTTC. This codes for CASSPGTSGYNEQFF.

CDR3 loop: CASSEARGLREKLFF. CDR3 coding DNA: TGTGCCAGCAGTGAAGCCAGGGGGCTGCGGGAAAAACTGTTTTTT. This chain links TRBV6-1 with TRBJ1-4; 8 nucleotides align to TRBD1. The J segment lost 8 bases and the V segment lost 0 bases, leaving 5 bases of the junction unmatched. The CDR3 is 15 residues long. Germline CDR1 is MNHNS and CDR2 is SASEGT.

The chain recombines TRBV9 with TRBJ2-1; weak D call: TRBD1 (5 bases). V was shortened by 3 bases and J by 7 bases, with 14 bases between the two germline ends. The CDR3 contains 14 residues. In germline, CDR1 is SGDLS, CDR2 YYNGEE. CDR3 protein: CASSAPGGANEQFF. CDR3 coding DNA: TGTGCCAGCAGCGCACCCGGTGGGGCTAATGAGCAGTTCTTC.

The rearrangement uses TRBV6-4 and TRBJ2-1; weak D call: TRBD2 (5 bases). This CDR3 comprises 15 residues. Germline CDR1 reads MRHNA; CDR2 reads SNTAGT. The ends were cut back, 3 bases at V and 10 bases at J, with 19 bases in the middle. This CDR3 reads CASSETPGFRREQFF. DNA of the CDR3: TGTGCCAGCAGTGAGACCCCGGGGTTCCGGAGGGAGCAGTTCTTC.